This passage covers 20 T cell receptor beta chains from one sample sequenced in a study of shared clonotypes between healthy human individuals. Clones were sequenced by immunoSEQ multiplex PCR, and TCRdb holds only the in-frame ones, with some missing. The top ten clones hold approximately 0.37% of a sample with around 2.5 million clones, over 85% of them seen once. Sequenced input: naive CD4+ T cells from PBMCs. Sample subset: CD45RA+ positively selected. These receptors all come from a man aged 18 to 30 in good health. Some clones in this sample may be carry-over from other donors' samples.

The chain uses TRBV28 and TRBJ2-1, with TRBD2 identical over 8 bases. CDR1 MDHEN and CDR2 SYDVKM come from the germline V gene. V was pared by 5 bases and J by 8 bases, with 11 bases of the junction left unmatched. This CDR3 is 15 amino acids long. Here the CDR3 DNA reads TGTGCCAGCAGTCAACCACTACGGGAGGGCGATGAGCAGTTCTTC. Amino acid sequence: CASSQPLREGDEQFF.

Regarding this clone: The junction shows a germline mismatch at one end, possibly a read error. The gene calls are TRBV11-1 and TRBJ2-5; 10 bases fit TRBD2. The better agreement between TRBJ2-7 and the DNA end casts doubt on the J call. CDR1 and CDR2 (germline): SGHAT, FQDESV (reference sequence). The CDR3 totals 15 residues. CDR3 protein: CASRLGRTSGYEQYF. The CDR3 DNA reads as TGTGCCAGCAGATTAGGAAGGACTAGCGGCTACGAGCAGTACTTC.

V and J are TRBV30 and TRBJ2-1, with D hard to call. The CDR3 spans 11 residues. From germline, CDR1 is GTSNPN and CDR2 SVGIG (reference sequence). Trimming shortened V by 1 base and J by 10 bases, and 8 bases separated the two germline ends. For the CDR3, the DNA is TGTGCCTGGAGTGCTAGGGAAGAGCAGTTCTTC. Translating it yields CAWSAREEQFF.

The chain combines TRBV7-2 with TRBJ1-1, with D unresolved. Trimming took off 2 bases at V and 7 bases at J, with 11 bases between the two ends. Per germline, CDR1 SGHTA and CDR2 FQGNSA. CDR3 length: 13 amino acids. The DNA of the CDR3 is TGTGCCAGCAGCTTATGGGAACGGGGTGAAGCTTTCTTT. Its translation: CASSLWERGEAFF.

The chain joins TRBV6-1 to TRBJ1-5, with D perhaps matching TRBD1 (6 bases). Germline V gene lookup returns CDR1 MNHNS and CDR2 SASEGT. V was clipped by 5 bases and J by 7 bases, with 12 bases between them. The CDR3 contains 13 residues. The CDR3: CASSSQGRQPQHF. The DNA for the CDR3 is TGTGCCAGCAGTTCCCAGGGGCGGCAGCCCCAGCATTTT.

The chain links TRBV10-3 to TRBJ2-1, with TRBD1 as a possible D gene (6 bases). Germline V gives CDR1 ENHRY, CDR2 SYGVKD. The CDR3 extends over 14 amino acids. Trimming stripped 11 bases from V and 1 base from J, with 15 bases between. This CDR3 is CAVKQGRSYNEQFF. The CDR3, as DNA: TGTGCCGTAAAACAGGGAAGGTCCTACAATGAGCAGTTCTTC.

This chain connects TRBV18 to TRBJ1-6; TRBD1 might be the D (6 bases). The CDR3 length is 17 residues. Germline CDR1 and CDR2: KGHSH and LQKENI. Trimming removed 1 base from V and 7 bases from J, with 17 bases in between. This CDR3 reads CASSPQEGGARNSPLHF. The CDR3 coding sequence is TGTGCCAGCTCACCACAGGAGGGGGGGGCGAGGAATTCACCCCTCCACTTT.

The count of this clone is one. V and J are TRBV7-9 and TRBJ2-1; no clear D. Germline CDR1 reads SEHNR; CDR2 reads FQNEAQ (reference sequence). The CDR3 covers 15 residues. V was clipped by 4 bases and J by 6 bases, with 16 bases between them. Here the CDR3 DNA reads TGTGCCAGCAGCTCCCGGGCGCCTAACTTCAATGAGCAGTTCTTC. Its protein product is CASSSRAPNFNEQFF.

The chain has TRBV28 and TRBJ1-2; 9 bases line up with TRBD1. Losses at the gene ends were 6 bases for V and 3 bases for J; bases not matched to a gene: 8. CDR3 length equals 15 residues. In germline, CDR1 is MDHEN, CDR2 SYDVKM. CDR3 residues: CASSRRGQGYYGYTF. CDR3 DNA sequence: TGTGCCAGCAGCCGCCGGGGACAGGGCTACTATGGCTACACCTTC.

This clone was seen a handful of times. The sample holds other DNA sequences that translate to the same CDR3. V gene TRBV7-9 combines with J gene TRBJ2-7; no clear D gene. The V gene's germline CDR1 is SEHNR and CDR2 FQNEAQ (reference sequence). This CDR3 contains 11 residues. The germline V and J ends were trimmed by 4 bases and 3 bases, with 4 bases remaining between them. As DNA, the CDR3 is TGTGCCAGCAGCTCCGTCTACGAGCAGTACTTC. Translating it yields CASSSVYEQYF. The full variable domain, its missing parts supplied by reference TRBV7-9 and TRBJ2-7, is DTGVSQNPRHKITKRGQNVTFRCDPISEHNRLYWYRQTLGQGPEFLTYFQNEAQLEKSRLLSDRFSAERPKGSFSTLEIQRTEQGDSAMYLCASSSVYEQYFGPGTRLTVT.

This sequence joins TRBV5-1 and TRBJ2-7, with 9 bases lining up with TRBD1. V shed 3 bases, J shed 6 bases, and the junction held 4 bases outside the gene matches. Germline values: CDR1 SGHRS, CDR2 YFSETQ. This CDR3 has 13 amino acids. CDR3 bases: TGCGCCAGCAGCTATGGACAGGGGACCGAGCAGTACTTC. Protein sequence: CASSYGQGTEQYF.

The chain has TRBV11-3 and TRBJ2-2; a weak D match, TRBD2 (6 bases). Per germline, CDR1 SGHNT and CDR2 YENEEA. Trimming took off 5 bases at V and 7 bases at J, with 14 bases between the two ends. CDR3 size: 14 residues. Here the CDR3 DNA reads TGTGCCAGCAGCCGCCGGCAGGGAGGCGGGGAGCTGTTTTTT. This gives the protein CASSRRQGGGELFF.

This rearrangement joins TRBV28 to TRBJ2-5, with no clear D. Germline V gene data show CDR1 as MDHEN and CDR2 as SYDVKM. The V end was cut by 2 bases, the J end by 5 bases, with 30 bases between. The CDR3 runs to 20 residues. For the CDR3, the DNA is TGTGCCAGCAGTTTAGATCAGACTTATCGACCCCGGGCGGTTCGGGAGACCCAGTACTTC. This codes for CASSLDQTYRPRAVRETQYF.

The chain uses TRBV11-2 and TRBJ2-7; perhaps TRBD2 as D (6 bases). There are 13 residues in the CDR3. Germline CDR1 and CDR2: SGHAT and FQNNGV. Trimming removed 0 bases from V and 6 bases from J, with 9 bases in between. Here the CDR3 reads CASSLDLRGEQYF. In nucleotides, the CDR3 is TGTGCCAGCAGCTTAGATCTGCGGGGCGAGCAGTACTTC.

CDR3 amino acids: CASMRESGVQVGYTF. CDR3 nucleotide sequence: TGCGCCAGCATGAGGGAATCTGGAGTGCAGGTGGGCTACACCTTC. The V call is TRBV5-1, the J call TRBJ1-2, with D hard to call. With 6 bases removed from V and 8 bases from J, the gap between germline ends came to 23 bases. This CDR3 has 15 residues. Germline assignment: CDR1 SGHRS and CDR2 YFSETQ.

The chain recombines TRBV6-1 with TRBJ1-5; D is ambiguous. V was pared by 5 bases and J by 5 bases, with 4 bases between. CDR1 is MNHNS and CDR2 is SASEGT in the germline V gene. The CDR3 is 11 residues long. The CDR3 coding sequence is TGTGCCAGCAGTTTTTATCAGCCCCAGCATTTT. Residues: CASSFYQPQHF.

The chain has TRBV28 and TRBJ2-7, with D perhaps matching TRBD2 (6 bases). Looked up from germline, CDR1 is MDHEN and CDR2 is SYDVKM. Trimming cost V 7 bases and J 5 bases, with 12 bases left between them. The CDR3 has 12 residues. CDR3 in amino acids: CASIGGWNEQYF. The CDR3 coding sequence is TGTGCCAGCATCGGGGGTTGGAACGAGCAGTACTTC. The variable domain in full, with the rest retrieved from reference TRBV28 and TRBJ2-7, is DVKVTQSSRYLVKRTGEKVFLECVQDMDHENMFWYRQDPGLGLRLIYFSYDVKMKEKGDIPEGYSVSREKKERFSLILESASTNQTSMYLCASIGGWNEQYFGPGTRLTVT.

The chain recombines TRBV30 with TRBJ2-5; 10 positions match TRBD1. The junction had 7 bases not matched to a gene; V was cut back by 5 bases and J by 7 bases. The V gene's germline CDR1 is GTSNPN and CDR2 SVGIG (reference sequence). This CDR3 region has 13 residues. The CDR3 coding sequence is TGTGCCTGGGGGACAGGGGCCCTGGGGACCCAGTACTTC. Translated: CAWGTGALGTQYF.

This clone was counted a single time. This CDR3 is also generated by other DNA sequences in the sample. The genes are TRBV28 and TRBJ1-5; TRBD1 aligns across 9 bases. V shed 3 bases and J 7 bases; nucleotides not matched to a gene: 4. The CDR3 sequence is 14 residues long. Germline V gives CDR1 MDHEN, CDR2 SYDVKM. The CDR3 coding sequence is TGTGCCAGCAGTTTGGGACAGGGTAGCCAGCCCCAGCATTTT. This gives the protein CASSLGQGSQPQHF.

This chain links TRBV19 with TRBJ2-3; D is possibly TRBD2 (6 bases). Germline V gene data show CDR1 as LNHDA and CDR2 as SQIVND (reference sequence). The CDR3 spans 17 residues. Trimming removed 3 bases from V and 2 bases from J, with 18 bases in between. The CDR3, as DNA: TGTGCCAGTAGTATTGGGGGACCGGGACTGTACACAGATACGCAGTATTTT. Protein product: CASSIGGPGLYTDTQYF.